This is a list of T cell receptor beta chains from one sample in a study of human T cells and chemical hapten exposure. TCRdb passed the RACE reads through MiXCR, listing each CDR3 protein once. The table shows some 380,000 distinct CDR3 sequences, with approximately 4.4% occurring only once. The specimen was whole blood, collected in connection with sensitization to the hapten diphenylcyclopropenone (DPC). These receptors all come from a woman between 50 and 59 years old with alopecia areata. Some clones in this sample may be carry-over from other donors' samples. Both conserved end residues are part of each CDR3. D genes are given only for firm matches. Part of the rows lack a size; the others show once, few, many or a class for expanded clones.

cdr3_aa cdr3_nt j_call clone_size v_call d_call
CASSYSAGYNEQFF TGTGCCAGCAGTTACTCAGCAGGGTACAATGAGCAGTTCTTC TRBJ2-1 many TRBV6-5 -
CASSFTRPGSQETQYF TGCGCCAGCAGCTTCACCCGACCGGGATCACAAGAGACCCAGTACTTC TRBJ2-5 many TRBV5-1 -
CASSQALAGGPHEQFF TGTGCCAGCAGCCAAGCTCTAGCGGGGGGGCCCCATGAGCAGTTCTTC TRBJ2-1 many TRBV3-1 TRBD2
CAISESWRGRLDTQYF TGTGCCATCAGTGAGTCGTGGCGGGGTCGGTTGGATACGCAGTATTTT TRBJ2-3 many TRBV10-3 -
CASSSGLSRNTEAFF TGTGCCAGCAGCTCTGGACTTTCTAGGAACACTGAAGCTTTCTTT TRBJ1-1 many TRBV13 -
CASSLGGVINQPQHF TGTGCCAGCAGTTTGGGGGGGGTGATAAATCAGCCCCAGCATTTT TRBJ1-5 many TRBV12-3/TRBV12-4 -
CSAPRAGYSYEQYF TGCAGTGCCCCGCGAGCGGGGTACTCCTACGAGCAGTACTTC TRBJ2-7 - TRBV20-1 TRBD2
CSVESGANAEAFF TGCAGCGTTGAATCGGGGGCTAATGCTGAAGCTTTCTTT TRBJ1-1 few TRBV29-1 -
CASSPQSRDRAGAEAFF TGTGCCAGCAGCCCCCAGTCCCGGGACAGGGCCGGGGCTGAAGCTTTCTTT TRBJ1-1 many TRBV7-2 TRBD1
CASSLLETGELFF TGTGCCAGCAGCTTACTCGAGACCGGGGAGCTGTTTTTT TRBJ2-2 many TRBV12-3/TRBV12-4 -
CAWNGVGEQFF TGTGCCTGGAATGGGGTGGGGGAGCAGTTCTTC TRBJ2-1 few TRBV30 -
CASSPEGSLNQPQHF TGTGCCAGCAGTCCCGAGGGGTCTTTGAATCAGCCCCAGCATTTT TRBJ1-5 many TRBV12-3/TRBV12-4 -
CASSNPGERNEQFF TGTGCCAGTAGTAACCCAGGGGAGCGGAATGAGCAGTTCTTC TRBJ2-1 many TRBV19 -
CATSDHTGFYDQPQHF TGTGCCACCAGTGATCATACAGGGTTTTACGATCAGCCCCAGCATTTT TRBJ1-5 - TRBV24-1 -
CASSPKYRRSEETQYF TGTGCCAGCAGCCCGAAGTACCGAAGGAGCGAGGAGACCCAGTACTTC TRBJ2-5 many TRBV3-1 -
CASSYGFRVGETQYF TGTGCCAGCAGTTACGGTTTCCGGGTCGGGGAGACCCAGTACTTC TRBJ2-5 many TRBV6-5 -
CASSDGFSYNEQFF TGCGCCAGCAGTGACGGCTTCTCCTACAATGAGCAGTTCTTC TRBJ2-1 many TRBV10-1 -
CASSPGTSAFETQYF TGTGCCAGCTCACCCGGGACTAGCGCCTTTGAGACCCAGTACTTC TRBJ2-5 many TRBV18 TRBD2
CASSLIRGLQETQYF TGTGCCAGCAGTTTAATTAGGGGCCTGCAAGAGACCCAGTACTTC TRBJ2-5 - TRBV28 -
CASSLNRQANYGYTF TGCGCCAGCAGCTTGAACCGCCAGGCTAACTATGGCTACACCTTC TRBJ1-2 few TRBV5-1 -
CASSTSPGQGGEQYF TGTGCCAGCAGCACGTCTCCGGGACAGGGAGGCGAGCAGTACTTC TRBJ2-7 - TRBV7-2 TRBD1
CSVPTGGISGELFF TGCAGCGTTCCGACTGGAGGGATTTCCGGGGAGCTGTTTTTT TRBJ2-2 - TRBV29-1 -